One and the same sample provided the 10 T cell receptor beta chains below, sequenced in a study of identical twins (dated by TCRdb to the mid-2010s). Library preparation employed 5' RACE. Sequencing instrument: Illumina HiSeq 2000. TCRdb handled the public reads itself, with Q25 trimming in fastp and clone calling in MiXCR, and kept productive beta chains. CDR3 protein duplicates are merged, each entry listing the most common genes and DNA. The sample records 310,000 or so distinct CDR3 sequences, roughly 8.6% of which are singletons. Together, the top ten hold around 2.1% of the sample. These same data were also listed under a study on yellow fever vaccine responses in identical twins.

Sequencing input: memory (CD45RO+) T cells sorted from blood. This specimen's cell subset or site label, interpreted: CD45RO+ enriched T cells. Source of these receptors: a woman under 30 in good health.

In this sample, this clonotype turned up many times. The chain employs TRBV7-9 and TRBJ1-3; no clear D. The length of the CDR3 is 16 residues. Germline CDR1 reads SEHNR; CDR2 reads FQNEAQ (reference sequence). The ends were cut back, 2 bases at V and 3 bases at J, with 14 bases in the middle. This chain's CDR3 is CASSLQAVGNGNTIYF. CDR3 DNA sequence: TGTGCCAGCAGCTTACAGGCCGTGGGTAATGGAAACACCATATATTTT.

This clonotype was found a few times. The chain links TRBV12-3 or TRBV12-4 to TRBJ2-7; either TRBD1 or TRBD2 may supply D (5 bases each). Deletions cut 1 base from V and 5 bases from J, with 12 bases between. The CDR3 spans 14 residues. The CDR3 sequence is CASSLGGRGHEQYV. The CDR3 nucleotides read TGTGCCAGCAGTTTAGGGGGCCGGGGCCACGAGCAGTACGTC.

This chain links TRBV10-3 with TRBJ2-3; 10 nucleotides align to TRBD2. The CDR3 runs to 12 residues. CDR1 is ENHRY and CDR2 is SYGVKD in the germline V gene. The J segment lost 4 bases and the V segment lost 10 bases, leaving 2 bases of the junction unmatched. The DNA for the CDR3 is TGTGCCACAGGGACTAGCGCAGATACGCAGTATTTT. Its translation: CATGTSADTQYF.

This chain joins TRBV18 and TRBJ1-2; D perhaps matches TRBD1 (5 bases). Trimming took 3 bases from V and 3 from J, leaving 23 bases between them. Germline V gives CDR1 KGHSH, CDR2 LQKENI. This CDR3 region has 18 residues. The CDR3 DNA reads TGTGCCAGCTCACCGGCTCGATCGACGTGGGGCATAGACTATGGCTACACCTTC. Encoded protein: CASSPARSTWGIDYGYTF.

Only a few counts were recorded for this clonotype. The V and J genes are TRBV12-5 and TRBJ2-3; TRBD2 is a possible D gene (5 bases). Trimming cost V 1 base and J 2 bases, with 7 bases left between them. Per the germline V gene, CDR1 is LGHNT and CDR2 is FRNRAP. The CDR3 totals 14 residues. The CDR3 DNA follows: TGTGCTAGTGGTTTGGGGACTTTCACAGATACGCAGTATTTT. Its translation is CASGLGTFTDTQYF.

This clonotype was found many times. CDR3 residues: CASSYSGTSYNEQFF. CDR3 coding DNA: TGCGCCAGCAGTTACAGCGGGACATCCTACAATGAGCAGTTCTTC. The rearrangement links TRBV5-1 to TRBJ2-1, with D perhaps TRBD2 (7 bases). The V end was cut by 5 bases, the J end by 1 base, with 13 bases between. The CDR3 is made up of 15 amino acids. Germline lookup yields CDR1 SGHRS and CDR2 YFSETQ.

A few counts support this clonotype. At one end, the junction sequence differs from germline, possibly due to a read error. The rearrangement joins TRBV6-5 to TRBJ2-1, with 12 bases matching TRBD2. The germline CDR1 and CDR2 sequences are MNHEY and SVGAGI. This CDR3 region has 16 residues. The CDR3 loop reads CASSDSSGRGYNEQFF. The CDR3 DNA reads TGTGCCAGCAGTGACTCTAGCGGGAGGGGCTACAATGAGCAGTTCTTC.

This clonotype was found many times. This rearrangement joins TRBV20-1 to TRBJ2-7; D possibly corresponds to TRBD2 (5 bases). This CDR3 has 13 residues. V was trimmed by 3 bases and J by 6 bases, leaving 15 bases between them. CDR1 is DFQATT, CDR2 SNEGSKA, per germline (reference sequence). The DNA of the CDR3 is TGCAGTGCTAGTTCTCCATTGAGCGGCGAGCAGTACTTC. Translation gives CSASSPLSGEQYF.

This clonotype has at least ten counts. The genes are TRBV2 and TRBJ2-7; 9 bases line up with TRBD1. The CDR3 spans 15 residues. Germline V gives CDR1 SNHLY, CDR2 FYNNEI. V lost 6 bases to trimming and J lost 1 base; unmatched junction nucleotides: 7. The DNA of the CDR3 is TGTGCCAGCAGGTTAGACAGGGGGAGTTCCTACGAGCAGTACTTC. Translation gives CASRLDRGSSYEQYF.

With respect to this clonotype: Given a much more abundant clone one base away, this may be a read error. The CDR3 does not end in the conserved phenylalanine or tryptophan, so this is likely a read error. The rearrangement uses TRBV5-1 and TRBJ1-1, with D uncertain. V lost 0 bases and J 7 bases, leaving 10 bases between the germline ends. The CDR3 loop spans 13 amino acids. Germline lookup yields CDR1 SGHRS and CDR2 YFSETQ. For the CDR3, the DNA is TGCGCCAGCAGCTTGGTGTGGGCGGGTGAAGCTTTCCTT. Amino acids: CASSLVWAGEAFL.